Listed below are T cell receptor beta chains from one sample, sequenced in a study of beta chain features in type 1 diabetes. Sequencing used immunoSEQ multiplex PCR; TCRdb keeps in-frame clones, though not all of them. The sample consists of 120,000 or so clones, roughly 17% of them appearing once. The sample taken for sequencing was central memory CD4+ T cells from blood. The receptors were gathered from a man between 18 and 29 years old with type 1 diabetes. Both conserved end residues are part of each CDR3. Fields, in order: clone size, J gene, V gene, D gene, CDR3 length, CDR3 protein, CDR3 DNA. D genes are given only for firm matches. Size is stated for part of the rows, as once, few or many counts, or as a class when the clone is expanded.

few | TRBJ1-4 | TRBV7-2 | . | 14 | CASSTAREIGKLFF | TGTGCCAGCAGCACCGCCAGGGAGATTGGGAAACTGTTTTTT
few | TRBJ1-1 | TRBV29-1 | . | 12 | CSVRREGTEAFF | TGCAGCGTTCGCAGGGAGGGCACTGAAGCTTTCTTT
. | TRBJ1-4 | TRBV5-1 | TRBD1 | 16 | CASSLGQGAVFEKLFF | TGCGCCAGCAGCTTGGGGCAGGGGGCAGTTTTTGAAAAACTGTTTTTT
. | TRBJ1-5 | TRBV30 | . | 13 | CAWSRQDNQPQHF | TGTGCCTGGAGCCGACAGGACAATCAGCCCCAGCATTTT
. | TRBJ2-3 | TRBV2 | TRBD1 | 12 | CASRTGIDTQYF | TGTGCCAGCAGGACAGGGATAGATACGCAGTATTTT
few | TRBJ2-7 | TRBV4-3 | . | 16 | CASSQDYNRVLYEQYF | TGCGCCAGCAGCCAAGATTATAACAGGGTTTTGTACGAGCAGTACTTC
. | TRBJ2-3 | TRBV18 | . | 15 | CASSPRLESGDTQYF | TGTGCCAGCTCACCTCGACTAGAGAGTGGAGATACGCAGTATTTT
. | TRBJ2-5 | TRBV7-2 | . | 14 | CASSYRGFQETQYF | TGTGCCAGCAGCTACCGGGGGTTCCAAGAGACCCAGTACTTC
few | TRBJ2-3 | TRBV7-9 | . | 17 | CASSLNSNPWGTDTQYF | TGTGCCAGCAGCTTAAACTCTAACCCTTGGGGCACAGATACGCAGTATTTT
many | TRBJ2-3 | TRBV18 | . | 12 | CASSPNTDTQYF | TGTGCCAGCTCACCAAACACAGATACGCAGTATTTT
. | TRBJ1-4 | TRBV4-2 | . | 16 | CASSQGTVIVNEKLFF | TGTGCCAGCAGCCAAGGGACGGTGATCGTTAATGAAAAACTGTTTTTT
few | TRBJ1-1 | TRBV19 | . | 15 | CASMARKVMNTEAFF | TGTGCCAGTATGGCCCGGAAGGTTATGAACACTGAAGCTTTCTTT
few | TRBJ2-1 | TRBV18 | TRBD2 | 15 | CASSPRQRDYNEQFF | TGTGCCAGCTCACCACGACAGCGGGACTACAATGAGCAGTTCTTC
few | TRBJ1-4 | TRBV11-1 | TRBD1 | 18 | CASSQPSGTGGEDEKLFF | TGTGCCAGCAGCCAACCCTCCGGGACAGGGGGCGAGGATGAAAAACTGTTTTTT
. | TRBJ1-1 | TRBV2 | . | 13 | CASSEQLNTEAFF | TGTGCCAGCAGTGAACAGTTGAACACTGAAGCTTTCTTT
. | TRBJ1-2 | TRBV6-1 | TRBD1 | 14 | CATLTGGFNYGYTF | TGTGCCACCCTGACAGGGGGCTTTAACTATGGCTACACCTTC
few | TRBJ2-1 | TRBV30 | . | 12 | CAWSVWGNEQFF | TGTGCCTGGAGTGTTTGGGGGAATGAGCAGTTCTTC
. | TRBJ2-2 | TRBV7-9 | . | 14 | CASSGGANTGELFF | TGTGCCAGCAGCGGGGGAGCGAACACCGGGGAGCTGTTTTTT
few | TRBJ2-2 | TRBV25-1 | TRBD2 | 18 | CASSPPRGLAGVTGELFF | TGTGCCAGCAGCCCCCCCCGGGGACTAGCGGGAGTTACCGGGGAGCTGTTTTTT
once | TRBJ2-5 | TRBV5-1 | . | 14 | CASSLGLAHETQYF | TGCGCCAGCAGCTTGGGATTAGCCCACGAGACCCAGTACTTC
. | TRBJ2-1 | TRBV4-3 | . | 14 | CASSLELASNEQFF | TGCGCCAGCAGCCTCGAACTAGCAAGCAATGAGCAGTTCTTC
few | TRBJ2-5 | TRBV2 | . | 13 | CASHIAYQETQYF | TGTGCCAGCCACATAGCCTATCAAGAGACCCAGTACTTC
. | TRBJ2-5 | TRBV7-2 | TRBD2 | 17 | CASSPPGLAGGRETQYF | TGTGCCAGCAGCCCGCCGGGACTAGCGGGGGGCCGAGAGACCCAGTACTTC
few | TRBJ2-6 | TRBV7-2 | . | 14 | CASKGLSGANVLTF | TGTGCCAGCAAGGGCCTTTCTGGGGCCAACGTCCTGACTTTC
. | TRBJ1-1 | TRBV4-3 | . | 13 | CASSQRRQDGAFF | TGCGCCAGCAGCCAACGCCGACAGGACGGGGCTTTCTTT
few | TRBJ2-7 | TRBV28 | . | 12 | CAGMDSTYEQYF | TGTGCCGGGATGGACTCTACCTACGAGCAGTACTTC
few | TRBJ2-1 | TRBV7-6 | . | 13 | CASSRGSYNEQFF | TGTGCCAGCAGCAGGGGGTCATACAATGAGCAGTTCTTC
few | TRBJ1-2 | TRBV30 | . | 14 | CAWSVLTGQTGYTF | TGTGCCTGGAGTGTACTAACAGGCCAAACGGGCTACACCTTC
many | TRBJ1-2 | TRBV6-5 | . | 12 | CASTQGDYGYTF | TGTGCCAGCACTCAGGGTGACTATGGCTACACCTTC
. | TRBJ1-5 | TRBV30 | TRBD1 | 12 | CACTGEGQPQHF | TGTGCCTGTACAGGGGAAGGTCAGCCCCAGCATTTT
. | TRBJ1-1 | TRBV2 | . | 14 | CASSATRVLTEAFF | TGTGCCAGCAGTGCAACGCGCGTGTTGACTGAAGCTTTCTTT
. | TRBJ1-4 | TRBV13 | . | 16 | CASTSSRLLKDEKLFF | TGTGCCAGCACCTCGTCCCGTTTGTTGAAGGATGAAAAACTGTTTTTT
. | TRBJ2-7 | TRBV7-2 | . | 12 | CASSRDYGEQYF | TGTGCCAGCAGCCGAGACTACGGGGAGCAGTACTTC
. | TRBJ2-3 | TRBV14 | . | 15 | CASSPTGTSTDTQYF | TGTGCCAGCAGCCCCACTGGGACTAGCACAGATACGCAGTATTTT
. | TRBJ2-4 | TRBV7-3 | . | 13 | CASSFTASNIQYF | TGTGCCAGCAGCTTTACGGCCTCAAACATTCAGTACTTC
. | TRBJ2-1 | TRBV19 | TRBD1 | 15 | CASSTVWTGRNEQFF | TGTGCCAGTAGTACCGTATGGACAGGGAGGAATGAGCAGTTCTTC
. | TRBJ2-7 | TRBV4-3 | . | 16 | CASSQDPGRESYEQYF | TGCGCCAGCAGCCAAGATCCCGGCAGGGAGTCCTACGAGCAGTACTTC
. | TRBJ2-5 | TRBV9 | . | 14 | CASSAGPKKETQYF | TGTGCCAGCAGCGCGGGACCGAAAAAAGAGACCCAGTACTTC
. | TRBJ1-5 | TRBV2 | TRBD1 | 16 | CASTESSGTGLQPQHF | TGTGCCAGCACCGAATCCTCCGGGACAGGGTTACAGCCCCAGCATTTT
. | TRBJ2-2 | TRBV5-1 | . | 15 | CASSFQLMNTGELFF | TGCGCCAGCAGCTTCCAACTTATGAACACCGGGGAGCTGTTTTTT
few | TRBJ2-1 | TRBV2 | TRBD2 | 13 | CASSGLGRGEQFF | TGTGCCAGCAGTGGCTTAGGGAGGGGAGAGCAGTTCTTC
few | TRBJ2-7 | TRBV28 | TRBD2 | 13 | CASTRGSGHEQYF | TGTGCCAGCACCCGGGGTAGCGGGCACGAGCAGTACTTC
. | TRBJ2-5 | TRBV28 | TRBD2 | 13 | CASTLAGEETQYF | TGTGCCAGCACCTTGGCGGGGGAAGAGACCCAGTACTTC
many | TRBJ2-2 | TRBV10-3 | TRBD2 | 18 | CAISELRGGLGADGELFF | TGTGCCATCAGTGAGCTTCGGGGAGGACTAGGCGCAGACGGGGAGCTGTTTTTT
. | TRBJ2-5 | TRBV28 | TRBD1 | 15 | CASSLWGQGTETQYF | TGTGCCAGCAGTTTATGGGGACAGGGAACGGAGACCCAGTACTTC
. | TRBJ2-7 | TRBV14 | . | 13 | CASSPSGGYEQYF | TGTGCCAGCAGCCCCTCTGGGGGTTACGAGCAGTACTTC
few | TRBJ1-1 | TRBV9 | TRBD1 | 15 | CASSLGPTGDTEAFF | TGTGCCAGCAGCCTCGGGCCGACAGGGGACACTGAAGCTTTCTTT
few | TRBJ2-7 | TRBV21-1 | . | 16 | CASSKGGLAGFYEQYF | TGTGCCAGCAGCAAAGGGGGACTAGCGGGATTTTACGAGCAGTACTTC
. | TRBJ2-6 | TRBV9 | . | 14 | CASSVGSGANVLTF | TGTGCCAGCAGCGTGGGCTCTGGGGCCAACGTCCTGACTTTC
few | TRBJ2-1 | TRBV14 | . | 16 | CASSPLGAGHYNEQFF | TGTGCCAGCAGCCCCCTGGGGGCAGGCCATTACAATGAGCAGTTCTTC
. | TRBJ2-5 | TRBV7-2 | TRBD2 | 16 | CASSLSAAGGQETQYF | TGTGCCAGCAGCTTAAGTGCAGCGGGAGGTCAAGAGACCCAGTACTTC
many | TRBJ2-3 | TRBV7-2 | . | 14 | CASSLSSHTDTQYF | TGTGCCAGCAGCTTAAGTTCTCACACAGATACGCAGTATTTT
many | TRBJ2-3 | TRBV7-9 | . | 16 | CASRYSRTASTDTQYF | TGTGCCAGCAGATATTCACGGACAGCTAGCACAGATACGCAGTATTTT